The clone carrying this T cell receptor beta chain was counted once. PCR employed 60 Vbeta and 13 Jbeta primers. Sequencing was performed with immunoSEQ multiplex PCR; in TCRdb, only in-frame clones are kept and a portion is missing. The sample comprises under 45,000 clones, roughly 80% of which are singletons, and roughly 1.5% rests with the top ten. This sample stems from a study of cytomegalovirus exposure and HLA in healthy donors. The sequence derives from a man between 25 and 39 years old in good health and CMV-seronegative. The sample consisted of PBMCs.

The CDR3 protein is CASSLWGADTQYF. Written as DNA, the CDR3 is TGTGCCAGCAGCTTATGGGGGGCAGATACGCAGTATTTT. The rearrangement joins TRBV11-2 to TRBJ2-3; D is perhaps TRBD2 (6 bases). Germline-derived CDR1 and CDR2 are SGHAT and FQNNGV. The CDR3 has 13 amino acids. V dropped 2 bases and J dropped 4 bases, with 7 bases sitting between them.